The present entry profiles one TCR beta chain with its context. This clone was observed a few times. The antigen it binds to is not known. No quality values exist for individual bases; no much larger clone is one base distant. Collaborating institutions collected whole blood in K2EDTA tubes following their own protocols. Collaborator samples were shipped for TCRbeta analysis as frozen whole blood, isolated PBMCs, or DNA extracted from either sample type. These data originate in a study of blood T cell repertoires in COVID-19 (dated by TCRdb to about 2020). About the investigation overall: The collaborator samples originated in the United States, Italy and Spain and spanned the acute and convalescent phases of COVID-19. The prospective study material was composed of cDNA or gDNA derived from T cells, B-cell-depleted T cells, or PBMCs. Subjects who had been exposed to COVID-19, were actively infected with it, or had recovered from it provided the deeply sampled blood TCRbeta repertoires that made up the dataset. The repertoires were made available in a free public database intended to serve as a resource for research on the immune response to SARS-CoV-2. Samples came from the ongoing ImmuneRACE study (first 160 participants) plus 1,254 subjects from 6 global collaborators. Sample metadata almost always included a de-identified subject ID, COVID-19 status, age in years and sex. HLA class I and class II types, where available, came from metadata supplied by the sample provider rather than from assay-based typing.

The cysteine opens and the phenylalanine closes a CDR3 of 13 amino acids. This entry keeps only the CDR3 DNA: 39 bases, framed from base 1. Based on the germline V gene, the CDR1 and CDR2 sequences are KGHSH and LQKENI. The V end loses 5 bases and the J end loses 6 bases, and a stretch of 13 bases separates them. Overall results and qualifications from the work: The quantity of clinical and demographic metadata differed by source and by participant and was supplied without curation.

TCRbeta CDR3 regions were amplified from genomic DNA by means of the immunoSEQ Assay, a bias-controlled multiplex PCR. The study's own analysis went as follows. The number of nucleated cells in each sample was estimated from the amplification of reference gene primers within the assay. To quantify the absolute abundance of each unique TCRbeta CDR3 rearrangement, sequence reads were collapsed and filtered. For each sample, productive Simpson clonality was calculated as the square root of Simpson's diversity index over productive rearrangements. Here the immuneACCESS table is served through TCRdb, limited to in-frame sequences with V and J called. Missing clones are a known gap in these copies; in checked studies unresolved V genes cover under half, and the rest lacks a known reason. V and J calls and clone size follow that table, whereas D and trimming were derived from the DNA. This sample holds 150,000 to 200,000 clones; 88% were observed only once. Approximately 6% of the sample belongs to the ten largest clones.

The sequence joins TRBV18 to TRBJ1-1; tentative D gene TRBD1, with 6 bases matching. This TCR was recovered from a middle-aged man with active or convalescent COVID-19. Sequenced input: peripheral blood. The nucleotides read TGTGCCAGCTCAGGCCAGGGGAAGGCTGAAGCTTTCTTT. It translates to CASSGQGKAEAFF.